The T cell receptor (beta chain) under discussion was sequenced for a study of T cells in Graves' hyperthyroidism and ophthalmopathy. Study results and caveats: The authors' 13 V-J model separated ophthalmopathy from stable hyperthyroidism. Most thyroid-expanded clonotypes above 0.001 were also found in blood.

CDR3 length: 13 residues. Trimming took off 1 base at V and 3 bases at J, with 7 bases between the two ends. In germline, CDR1 is MNHEY, CDR2 SMNVEV (reference sequence). The study excluded patients with uncontrolled infection, other autoimmune disease, pregnancy or lactation. Amplified TCR beta CDR3 regions derived from RNA transcripts. When the TCR CDR3 underwent first-round RT-PCR, the HTBI primer set was used. MiXCR, run by TCRdb on the multiplex PCR reads, gives a single entry per CDR3 protein. This sample has some 600,000 distinct CDR3 sequences, with about 14% found just once. This clonotype has a count of ten or more. Its antigen remains unknown.

This sequence originates from a woman in her 30s with Graves' hyperthyroidism that later progressed to Graves' ophthalmopathy. The rearrangement links TRBV27 to TRBJ2-7, with D uncertain. The material sequenced was blood. The CDR3 DNA is TGTGCCAGCAGTTTATTGGCCAGCTACGAGCAGTACTTC. Amino acids: CASSLLASYEQYF.